This is a list of T cell receptor beta chains from one sample in a study of blood T cell repertoires in COVID-19. Profiling relied on immunoSEQ multiplex PCR, and the TCRdb table lists in-frame clones only, not all of them. The sample consists of 250,000 or so clones, 75% to 90% of them appearing once. The sample consisted of peripheral blood. The origin of the receptors is a woman aged 40 to 50 who had recovered from COVID-19. CDR3s include the opening cysteine and the closing phenylalanine or tryptophan. D genes are given only for firm matches. Only some rows state a clone size, as once, few, many or a class for expanded clones.

cdr3_nt,cdr3_aa,d_call,v_call,j_call,clone_size
TGTGCCAGCACCCTCGGGGTGGGTGAAGCTTTCTTT,CASTLGVGEAFF,NA,TRBV12-3/TRBV12-4,TRBJ1-1,NA
TGTGCCATCAGTGAGCCGGACAGCCACTATGGCTACACCTTC,CAISEPDSHYGYTF,NA,TRBV10-3,TRBJ1-2,NA
TGTGCCAGCAGCCGGGACAGTTTCTTCTACGAGCAGTACTTC,CASSRDSFFYEQYF,TRBD1,TRBV7-9,TRBJ2-7,once
TGTGCCAGCAGGAAAGGGGGCAACTATGGCTACACCTTC,CASRKGGNYGYTF,TRBD1,TRBV12-3/TRBV12-4,TRBJ1-2,NA
TGTGCCAGCAGTTTAGGGCTAGCGGTCTACGAGCAGTACTTC,CASSLGLAVYEQYF,TRBD2,TRBV28,TRBJ2-7,NA
TGCGCCAGCAGCCAAGATGGTCGGGGAGGCACTGAAGCTTTCTTT,CASSQDGRGGTEAFF,NA,TRBV4-3,TRBJ1-1,NA
TGCAGCGTGCACGGACAGACTAATGAAAAACTGTTTTTT,CSVHGQTNEKLFF,NA,TRBV29-1,TRBJ1-4,NA
TGTGCCAGCAGCTTTCCGGGACAGCAGGCCCTCCACTTT,CASSFPGQQALHF,TRBD1,TRBV11-2,TRBJ1-6,NA
TGTGCCAGCAGCAATCTTAGGGGGGGCGACACTGAAGCTTTCTTT,CASSNLRGGDTEAFF,NA,TRBV4-2,TRBJ1-1,once
TGTGCCAATAGTATGGGGCAGGGGAGTCAGCCCCAGCATTTT,CANSMGQGSQPQHF,NA,TRBV19,TRBJ1-5,NA
TGTGCCAGCAGCTCCCCCGCTGAGGCCCAAGAGACCCAGTACTTC,CASSSPAEAQETQYF,NA,TRBV6-5,TRBJ2-5,NA
TGTGCCAGCAGCTTTAACCGGGGGGTGTACAATGAGCAGTTCTTC,CASSFNRGVYNEQFF,TRBD2,TRBV7-9,TRBJ2-1,NA
TGTGCCAGCAGGCGATCGGGACAGGTCTATGGCTACACCTTC,CASRRSGQVYGYTF,TRBD1,TRBV27,TRBJ1-2,once
TGCGCCAGCAGCTCGGTTCCCTCGGAGACCCAGTACTTC,CASSSVPSETQYF,NA,TRBV5-1,TRBJ2-5,NA
TGTGCCAGCAGTTGGGACAGGGGAATTTCTGAAGCTTTCTTT,CASSWDRGISEAFF,TRBD1,TRBV27,TRBJ1-1,NA
TGTGCCAGCAGCGTATGGGGCAGCACAGATACGCAGTATTTT,CASSVWGSTDTQYF,NA,TRBV9,TRBJ2-3,NA
TGTGCCAGTAGCCCTATGGGGGGGTTCGGTGAGCAGTTCTTC,CASSPMGGFGEQFF,TRBD2,TRBV19,TRBJ2-1,NA
TGCGCCAGCAGCCAATGGGACAGTCCGCTTTATGGCTACACCTTC,CASSQWDSPLYGYTF,TRBD1,TRBV4-1,TRBJ1-2,NA
TGCAGTGCTAGTGAGAAAGGGTGGGTCTCAAGCGGTGAAGCTTTCTTT,CSASEKGWVSSGEAFF,NA,TRBV20-1,TRBJ1-1,NA
TGTGCCAGCAGTGACCCACTTCTAGCGGCAAAAACAGATACGCAGTATTTT,CASSDPLLAAKTDTQYF,TRBD2,TRBV27,TRBJ2-3,NA
TGCAGCGTTGGGGCTAGGGAGGTCTACGAGCAGTACTTC,CSVGAREVYEQYF,NA,TRBV29-1,TRBJ2-7,NA
TGTGCCAGCAGCCTGGACAGTGCCAATTCACCCCTCCACTTT,CASSLDSANSPLHF,NA,TRBV6-5,TRBJ1-6,NA
TGTGCCAGCAGCTTAGCCCCTCCTACAGGTTCTGGGGCCAACGTCCTGACTTTC,CASSLAPPTGSGANVLTF,NA,TRBV7-3,TRBJ2-6,NA
TGTGCCAGCAGCTTAGCTAACCCTAGTCAAGAGCAGTACTTC,CASSLANPSQEQYF,NA,TRBV7-2,TRBJ2-7,NA
TGCGCCAGCAGATTCCCCCAGGGGGCGGCCTCCTACGATAATTCACCCCTCCACTTT,CASRFPQGAASYDNSPLHF,TRBD1,TRBV5-1,TRBJ1-6,NA
TGTGCCTGGCAGGTGATCTCTGGAAACACCATATATTTT,CAWQVISGNTIYF,NA,TRBV30,TRBJ1-3,NA
TGTGCCAGCAGTGAAGGCTCGCGGTACACTGAAGCTTTCTTT,CASSEGSRYTEAFF,NA,TRBV6-1,TRBJ1-1,once
TGTGCCAGCAAAGGACAGGGGTACTATGGCTACACCTTC,CASKGQGYYGYTF,TRBD1,TRBV6-6,TRBJ1-2,NA
TGCGCCAGCAGCCAGTATAGCAATCAGCCCCAGCATTTT,CASSQYSNQPQHF,NA,TRBV4-3,TRBJ1-5,once
TGTGCCAGCAGCGTTTGGACAGGGGGCATAGACACTGAAGCTTTCTTT,CASSVWTGGIDTEAFF,TRBD1,TRBV9,TRBJ1-1,once
TGCGCCAGCGGAAGGGGGGGGCCGGGAGATACGCAGTATTTT,CASGRGGPGDTQYF,NA,TRBV10-1,TRBJ2-3,NA
TGTGCCAGCAGTGAACGTCAGGGGCAACGGAGATACGAGCAGTACTTC,CASSERQGQRRYEQYF,NA,TRBV6-1,TRBJ2-7,many
TGTGCCAGCAGCGCTCTGGGCAGGGTGTCTGAAGCTTTCTTT,CASSALGRVSEAFF,NA,TRBV7-8,TRBJ1-1,NA
TGCGCCAGCAGCCAAGATAGGGGCTACTCCTACGAGCAGTACTTC,CASSQDRGYSYEQYF,NA,TRBV4-3,TRBJ2-7,NA
TGTGCCAGCAGTGCCCAGGGGACAGATACGCAGTATTTT,CASSAQGTDTQYF,NA,TRBV6-4,TRBJ2-3,NA
TGCGCCAGCAGGGGAGACACTGAAGCTTTCTTT,CASRGDTEAFF,NA,TRBV5-1,TRBJ1-1,NA
TGTGCCACCATACTGGACAGGGGATACAATGAGCAGTTCTTC,CATILDRGYNEQFF,TRBD1,TRBV10-3,TRBJ2-1,NA
TGTGCCAGCAGCCCCTCTACCGGGGGTACGGAGTTACCCCTCCACTTT,CASSPSTGGTELPLHF,NA,TRBV7-9,TRBJ1-6,once
TGTGCCAGCAGCTTAGTGGCTCATCCGAACACCGGGGAGCTGTTTTTT,CASSLVAHPNTGELFF,NA,TRBV7-6,TRBJ2-2,NA
TGCGCCAGCAGCTCTGGACAGGGAATCTACGAGCAGTACTTC,CASSSGQGIYEQYF,TRBD1,TRBV5-1,TRBJ2-7,NA
TGTGCCAGCAGCAGTCTTCCAGGGGGGTGTGAAAAACTGTTTTTT,CASSSLPGGCEKLFF,NA,TRBV21-1,TRBJ1-4,NA
TGTGCCATCAGTGGGTTCCGTAGGTCTAGCCGCCCGGAGGGCTACACCTTC,CAISGFRRSSRPEGYTF,NA,TRBV10-3,TRBJ1-2,NA
TGTGCCAGCAGTTTAGCTAGCCCCACCGGGGAGCTGTTTTTT,CASSLASPTGELFF,NA,TRBV27,TRBJ2-2,NA
TGCGCCAGCAGCTACACCGGGACAACGGGTTCACCCCTCCACTTT,CASSYTGTTGSPLHF,NA,TRBV5-1,TRBJ1-6,NA
TGTGCCAGCAGGATTGAGCAGGGAGGCTCCTACGAGCAGTACTTC,CASRIEQGGSYEQYF,NA,TRBV6-5,TRBJ2-7,NA
TGTGCCAGCAGTCCTCACCAGGGGCGAGGGGGCTACAATGAGCAGTTCTTC,CASSPHQGRGGYNEQFF,NA,TRBV27,TRBJ2-1,NA
TGTGCCTGGGGAGGGGGGGCTGAAGCTTTCTTT,CAWGGGAEAFF,NA,TRBV30,TRBJ1-1,NA
TGTGCCAGCAGCCCTACTAGTCCCAATGAGCAGTTCTTC,CASSPTSPNEQFF,NA,TRBV7-3,TRBJ2-1,few
TGTGCCAGCAGCCAAGGCGCAGGGGGTGGCTACACCTTC,CASSQGAGGGYTF,TRBD1,TRBV3-1/TRBV3-2,TRBJ1-2,NA
TGTGCCAGCAGTTCGGGTCACGACACTGAAGCTTTCTTT,CASSSGHDTEAFF,NA,TRBV28,TRBJ1-1,few